This TCR beta chain was sequenced in a study of CD8 T cells in Susac syndrome. Random hexamers served to reverse transcribe roughly 0.5 to 1 ug RNA. Amplification of the TCR beta CDR3 was carried out by immunoSEQ multiplex PCR, which spanned a total of 54 Vbeta and 13 Jbeta segments. TCRdb processed the immunoSEQ multiplex PCR reads anew with MiXCR; each CDR3 protein has one entry. The sample lists 180,000 or so distinct CDR3 sequences; 90% to 95% were seen once. The CDR3 runs to 14 residues. Trimming shortened V by 1 base and J by 1 base, and 11 bases separated the two germline ends. Germline values: CDR1 DFQATT, CDR2 SNEGSKA (reference sequence).

Sequencing was done on a sample of CD4+ T cells from PBMCs. The clonotype was recovered from a human donor in good health. The chain couples TRBV20-1 to TRBJ2-7, with D tentatively TRBD2 (5 bases). CDR3 in DNA: TGCAGTGCTAGAGTTGGGAGCAGATCCTACGAGCAGTACTTC. Its translation is CSARVGSRSYEQYF.